This entry features one T cell receptor beta chain sequence. As yet, its antigen is unknown. This record belongs to a study of OX40 agonist ivuxolimab in advanced cancers. Study overall: The treatment was a fully human IgG2 OX40 agonist, ivuxolimab. Study-wide results and caveats: Certain nonresponders additionally had low normalized T-cell clonal expansion. Among T cells, CD8+ cells averaged more expanded clones than CD4+ cells. Antigen specificity was not determined for the expanded peripheral T cells.

Only in-frame clones appear in the TCRdb table, and some are missing; sequencing was by immunoSEQ multiplex PCR. The sample shows 70,000 to 95,000 clones, 75% to 90% of them seen only once. This receptor was taken from an adult with an advanced solid tumor such as melanoma, head and neck, liver or kidney cancer. The sequenced sample was CD4+ or CD8+ T cells sorted from blood, obtained in a trial of the OX40 agonist ivuxolimab.

The CDR3 sequence: CASSLTTGPTDTQYF. In nucleotides, the CDR3 is TGTGCCAGCAGCTTAACGACCGGACCCACAGATACGCAGTATTTT. This chain uses TRBV7-9 with TRBJ2-3, with D unclear. CDR1 is SEHNR, CDR2 FQNEAQ, per germline (reference sequence). The CDR3 is made up of 15 amino acids. Trimming removed 2 bases at V and 2 bases at J, with 11 bases between.